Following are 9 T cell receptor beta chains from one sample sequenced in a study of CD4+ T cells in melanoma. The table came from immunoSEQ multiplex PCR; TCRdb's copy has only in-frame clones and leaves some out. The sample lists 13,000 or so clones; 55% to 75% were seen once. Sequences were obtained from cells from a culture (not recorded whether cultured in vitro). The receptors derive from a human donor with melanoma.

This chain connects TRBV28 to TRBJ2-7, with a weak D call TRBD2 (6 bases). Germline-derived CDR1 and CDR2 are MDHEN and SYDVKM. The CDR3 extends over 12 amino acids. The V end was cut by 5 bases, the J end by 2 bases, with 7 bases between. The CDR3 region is CASSGGTYEQYF. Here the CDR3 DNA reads TGTGCCAGCAGTGGCGGGACCTACGAGCAGTACTTC.

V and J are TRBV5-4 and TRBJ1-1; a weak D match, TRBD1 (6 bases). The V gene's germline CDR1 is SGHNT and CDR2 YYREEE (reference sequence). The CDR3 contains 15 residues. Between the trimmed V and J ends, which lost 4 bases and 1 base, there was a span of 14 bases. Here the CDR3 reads CASSQGGGWNTEAFF. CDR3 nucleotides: TGTGCCAGCAGCCAAGGGGGGGGATGGAACACTGAAGCTTTCTTT.

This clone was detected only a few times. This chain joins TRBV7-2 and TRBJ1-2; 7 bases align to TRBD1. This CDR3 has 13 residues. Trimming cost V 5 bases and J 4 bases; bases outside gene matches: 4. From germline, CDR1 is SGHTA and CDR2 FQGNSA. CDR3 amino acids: CASSTRDSYGYTF. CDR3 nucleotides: TGTGCCAGCAGCACCCGGGACAGCTATGGCTACACCTTC.

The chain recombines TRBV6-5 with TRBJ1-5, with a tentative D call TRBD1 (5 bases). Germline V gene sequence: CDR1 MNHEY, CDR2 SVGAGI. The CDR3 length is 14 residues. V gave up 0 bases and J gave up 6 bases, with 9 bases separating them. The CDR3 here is CASSYSGGGQPQHF. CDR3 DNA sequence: TGTGCCAGCAGTTACTCTGGCGGGGGTCAGCCCCAGCATTTT.

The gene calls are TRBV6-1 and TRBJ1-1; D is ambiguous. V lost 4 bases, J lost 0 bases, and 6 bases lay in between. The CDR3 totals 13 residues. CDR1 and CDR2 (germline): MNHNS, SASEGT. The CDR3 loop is CASSVDLNTEAFF. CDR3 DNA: TGTGCCAGCAGTGTCGACTTGAACACTGAAGCTTTCTTT.

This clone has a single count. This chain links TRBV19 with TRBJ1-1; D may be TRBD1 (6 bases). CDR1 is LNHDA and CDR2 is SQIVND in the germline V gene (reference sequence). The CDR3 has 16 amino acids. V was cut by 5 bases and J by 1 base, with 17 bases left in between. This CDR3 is CASSPSIRGANTEAFF. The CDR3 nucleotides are TGTGCCAGTAGTCCCAGTATTCGGGGGGCGAACACTGAAGCTTTCTTT.

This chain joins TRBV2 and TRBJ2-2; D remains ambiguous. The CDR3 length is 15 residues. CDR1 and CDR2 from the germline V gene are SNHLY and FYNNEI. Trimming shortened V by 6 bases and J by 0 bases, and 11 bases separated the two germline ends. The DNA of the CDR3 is TGTGCCAGCAGGGACGGGCTCGCGAACACCGGGGAGCTGTTTTTT. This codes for CASRDGLANTGELFF.

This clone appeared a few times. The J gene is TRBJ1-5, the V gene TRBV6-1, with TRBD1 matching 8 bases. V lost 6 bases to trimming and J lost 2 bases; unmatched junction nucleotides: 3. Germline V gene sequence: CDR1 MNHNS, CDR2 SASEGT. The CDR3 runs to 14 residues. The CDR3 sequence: CASRLQGGNQPQHF. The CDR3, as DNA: TGTGCCAGCAGGCTACAGGGGGGCAATCAGCCCCAGCATTTT.

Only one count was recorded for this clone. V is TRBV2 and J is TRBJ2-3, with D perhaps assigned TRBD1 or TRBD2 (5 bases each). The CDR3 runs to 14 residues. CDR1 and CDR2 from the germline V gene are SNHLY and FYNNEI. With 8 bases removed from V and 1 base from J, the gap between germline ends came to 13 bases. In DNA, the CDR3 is TGTGCCAGCGGGTCGGGGCGGGGCACAGATACGCAGTATTTT. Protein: CASGSGRGTDTQYF.